This T cell receptor (beta chain) was recovered during a study of cytomegalovirus exposure and HLA in healthy donors. Study conclusions and caveats: Accounts indicate the classifier identified cytomegalovirus status with strong specificity and sensitivity. Analysis was carried out at a later point, and it linked a missense DCLRE1C variant to TCR beta V- and J-gene trimming.

This clone was counted between two and nine times. Its antigen is currently unknown. The PCR made use of 60 Vbeta and 13 Jbeta primers. Some clones are missing from TCRdb's copy, which holds only in-frame ones; the method was immunoSEQ multiplex PCR. The data show 100,000 to 150,000 clones, 83% seen once. There are 17 residues in the CDR3. Trimming took 0 bases from V and 0 from J, leaving 12 bases between them. Germline V gene sequence: CDR1 LGHNA, CDR2 YSLEER. The TCR sequence derives from a woman in her thirties or forties in good health and CMV-seropositive. The chain carries TRBV4-3 and TRBJ2-1; D unclear. The sequencing sample was made of PBMCs. CDR3 in DNA: TGCGCCAGCAGCCAAGATAGTCCGTCCCTCTCCTACAATGAGCAGTTCTTC. Amino acids: CASSQDSPSLSYNEQFF.